Listed below are T cell receptor beta chains from one sample, sequenced in a study of blood T cell repertoires in COVID-19. Profiled with immunoSEQ multiplex PCR; TCRdb holds only in-frame clones, not every one. Seen here are about 270,000 clones, around 86% observed once, and the top ten hold 2.5% to 3.5%. Sequencing used peripheral blood. These receptors were obtained from an older woman with active or convalescent COVID-19. The CDR3 runs from the conserved cysteine through the conserved F or W. The order of the fields is J gene, V gene, D gene, clone size, CDR3 protein, CDR3 DNA. D genes are given only for firm matches. Clone size appears in some rows only: once, few, many, or a class for an expanded clone.

TRBJ2-5	TRBV7-2	NA	NA	CASSLLQGHQETQYF	TGTGCCAGCAGTCTCCTACAGGGACACCAAGAGACCCAGTACTTC
TRBJ2-7	TRBV6-5	NA	once	CASSAHTEDEQYF	TGTGCCAGCAGCGCACACACAGAAGACGAGCAGTACTTC
TRBJ1-1	TRBV6-5	NA	NA	CASSQGHRNTEAFF	TGTGCCAGCAGCCAGGGACATCGGAACACTGAAGCTTTCTTT
TRBJ2-1	TRBV5-1	TRBD2	once	CASSPTSGGANEQFF	TGCGCCAGCAGCCCGACTAGCGGGGGGGCAAATGAGCAGTTCTTC
TRBJ1-2	TRBV19	NA	NA	CASRTEQGGGYTF	TGTGCCAGCCGTACCGAACAGGGCGGTGGCTACACCTTC
TRBJ1-5	TRBV19	NA	NA	CASSIGQGNQPQHF	TGTGCCAGTAGTATAGGACAGGGCAATCAGCCCCAGCATTTT
TRBJ1-1	TRBV7-9	NA	NA	CASSLGLTEAFF	TGTGCCAGCAGCTTAGGTCTCACTGAAGCTTTCTTT
TRBJ1-5	TRBV2	NA	NA	CASSGGNQPQHF	TGTGCCAGCAGTGGAGGCAATCAGCCCCAGCATTTT
TRBJ2-7	TRBV4-3	TRBD2	NA	CASSQTSGSSYEQYF	TGCGCCAGCAGCCAAACTAGCGGTAGCTCCTACGAGCAGTACTTC
TRBJ1-1	TRBV19	TRBD1	once	CASSVTGVDHTEAFF	TGTGCCAGTAGTGTGACAGGGGTTGATCATACTGAAGCTTTCTTT
TRBJ2-6	TRBV19	NA	NA	CASSIRGPGANVLTF	TGTGCCAGTAGTATAAGGGGCCCTGGGGCCAACGTCCTGACTTTC
TRBJ2-1	TRBV18	TRBD2	NA	CASSPPKIAGAVYNEQFF	TGTGCCAGCTCACCACCGAAGATAGCGGGGGCCGTCTACAATGAGCAGTTCTTC
TRBJ2-3	TRBV6-2/TRBV6-3	NA	few	CASSYGGGSTDTQYF	TGTGCCAGCAGTTACGGTGGGGGGAGCACAGATACGCAGTATTTT
TRBJ2-1	TRBV7-3	NA	NA	CASSLTGGADEQFF	TGTGCCAGCAGCTTAACTGGGGGGGCAGATGAGCAGTTCTTC
TRBJ1-4	TRBV9	NA	NA	CASSVAGGANEKLFF	TGTGCCAGCAGCGTAGCCGGGGGTGCGAATGAAAAACTGTTTTTT